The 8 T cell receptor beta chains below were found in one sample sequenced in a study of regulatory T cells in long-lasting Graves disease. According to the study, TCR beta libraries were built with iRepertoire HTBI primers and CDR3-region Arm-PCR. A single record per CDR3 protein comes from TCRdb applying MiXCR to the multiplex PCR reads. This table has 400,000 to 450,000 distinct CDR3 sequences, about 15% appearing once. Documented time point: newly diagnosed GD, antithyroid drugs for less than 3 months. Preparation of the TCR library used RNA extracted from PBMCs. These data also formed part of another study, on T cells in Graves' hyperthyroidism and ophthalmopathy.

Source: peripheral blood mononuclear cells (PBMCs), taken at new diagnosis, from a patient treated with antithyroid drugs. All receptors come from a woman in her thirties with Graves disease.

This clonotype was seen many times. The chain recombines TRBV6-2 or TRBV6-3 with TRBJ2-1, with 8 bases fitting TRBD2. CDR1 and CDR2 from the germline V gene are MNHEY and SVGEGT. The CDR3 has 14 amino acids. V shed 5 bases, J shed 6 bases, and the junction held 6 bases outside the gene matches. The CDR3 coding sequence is TGTGCCAGCAGTCAGTCCGGGACTAGCAATGAGCAGTTCTTC. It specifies CASSQSGTSNEQFF.

This chain's CDR3 is CSAFSRETYNEQFF. CDR3 bases: TGCAGTGCTTTTAGTCGAGAAACCTACAATGAGCAGTTCTTC. This chain uses TRBV20-1 with TRBJ2-1; D gene unclear. The CDR3 loop spans 14 amino acids. The ends were cut back, 5 bases at V and 2 bases at J, with 13 bases in the middle. Per the germline V gene, CDR1 is DFQATT and CDR2 is SNEGSKA (reference sequence).

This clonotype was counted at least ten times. The CDR3 bases are TGTGCCAGCAGTACAAACAGGGACTCTCCTGGGAATCAGCCCCAGCATTTT. Protein product: CASSTNRDSPGNQPQHF. The V and J genes are TRBV12-3 or TRBV12-4 and TRBJ1-5; maybe TRBD1 (6 bases). This CDR3 has 17 residues. The V and J ends lost 5 bases and 4 bases respectively, with 21 bases between them.

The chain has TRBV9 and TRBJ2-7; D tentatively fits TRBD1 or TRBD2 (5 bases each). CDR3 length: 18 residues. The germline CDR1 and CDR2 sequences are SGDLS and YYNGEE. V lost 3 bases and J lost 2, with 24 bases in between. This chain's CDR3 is CASSESEAKGTAPYEQYF. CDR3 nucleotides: TGTGCCAGCAGCGAAAGCGAAGCTAAGGGGACGGCACCCTACGAGCAGTACTTC.

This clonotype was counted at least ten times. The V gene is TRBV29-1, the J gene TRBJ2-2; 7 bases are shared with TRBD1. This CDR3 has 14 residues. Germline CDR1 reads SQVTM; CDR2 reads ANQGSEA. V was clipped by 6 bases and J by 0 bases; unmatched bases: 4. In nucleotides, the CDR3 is TGCAGCGTGCCCGGGACAGCGAACACCGGGGAGCTGTTTTTT. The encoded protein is CSVPGTANTGELFF.

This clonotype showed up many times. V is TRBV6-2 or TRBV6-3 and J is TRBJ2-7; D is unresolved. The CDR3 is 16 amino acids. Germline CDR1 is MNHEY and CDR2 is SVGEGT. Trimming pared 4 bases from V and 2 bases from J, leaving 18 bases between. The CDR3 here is CASSSTPSRFPYEQYF. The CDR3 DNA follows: TGTGCCAGCAGTTCCACCCCTTCTAGATTCCCCTACGAGCAGTACTTC.

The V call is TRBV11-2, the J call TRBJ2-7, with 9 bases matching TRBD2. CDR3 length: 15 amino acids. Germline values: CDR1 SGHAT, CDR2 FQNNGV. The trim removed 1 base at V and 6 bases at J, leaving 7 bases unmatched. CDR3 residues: CASSLAGGRASEQYF. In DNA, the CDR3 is TGTGCCAGCAGCTTAGCTGGCGGGAGGGCATCCGAGCAGTACTTC.

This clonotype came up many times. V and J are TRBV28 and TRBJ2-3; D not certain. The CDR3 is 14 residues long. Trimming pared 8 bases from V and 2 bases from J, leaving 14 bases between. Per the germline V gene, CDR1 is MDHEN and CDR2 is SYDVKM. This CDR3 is CASRGPIITDTQYF. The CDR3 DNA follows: TGTGCCAGCCGCGGACCTATTATCACAGATACGCAGTATTTT.